This T cell receptor beta chain was retrieved from a study of T-cell reconstitution after alpha-beta-depleted transplantation in children. Unique molecular identifiers tagged the TCRbeta library. In TCRdb, the PCR reads were re-called with MiXCR into one record per CDR3 protein. This sample yields 350,000 to 500,000 distinct CDR3 sequences, of which over 40% are seen a single time; approximately 30% belongs to the top ten. Overall study findings and caveats: Alpha-beta T cells about two months after transplant reportedly derived from several hundred expanded graft clones. At the one-year point after transplant, T-cell counts and TCRbeta diversity were found to come mostly from T cells that had been newly produced. It was surviving recipient T cells and thymic progenitors that gave some patients high TCRbeta diversity at day 60.

Points on this clonotype: Antigen specificity is unknown.

This TCR was sampled from a girl aged 2 to 10 with aplastic anemia, due to receive a stem cell transplant. This material consisted of PBMCs, taken before TCRalphabeta/CD19-depleted stem cell transplant.

The DNA of the CDR3 is TGCAGTGAGACAGGGGGCGCAAACACTGAAGCTTTCTTT. Its protein is CSETGGANTEAFF. This chain joins TRBV20-1 and TRBJ1-1; 10 bases fit TRBD1. The CDR3 is 13 residues long. Germline-derived CDR1 and CDR2 are DFQATT and SNEGSKA (reference sequence). The V segment lost 7 bases and the J segment 2 bases; nucleotides outside the gene matches: 4.